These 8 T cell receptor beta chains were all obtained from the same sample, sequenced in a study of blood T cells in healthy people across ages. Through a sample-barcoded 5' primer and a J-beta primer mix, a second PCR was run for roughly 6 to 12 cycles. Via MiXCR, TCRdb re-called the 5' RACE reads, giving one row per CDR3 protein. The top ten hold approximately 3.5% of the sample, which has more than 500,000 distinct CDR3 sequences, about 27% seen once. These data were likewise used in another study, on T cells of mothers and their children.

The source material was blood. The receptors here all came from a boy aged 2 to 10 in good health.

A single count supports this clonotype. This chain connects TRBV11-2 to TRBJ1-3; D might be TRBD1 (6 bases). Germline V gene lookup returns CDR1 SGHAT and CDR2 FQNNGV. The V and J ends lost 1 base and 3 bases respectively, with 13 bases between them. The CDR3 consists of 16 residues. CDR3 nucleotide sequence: TGTGCCAGCAGCTTAGCTAGAGGGGGAGATGGAAACACCATATATTTT. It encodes CASSLARGGDGNTIYF.

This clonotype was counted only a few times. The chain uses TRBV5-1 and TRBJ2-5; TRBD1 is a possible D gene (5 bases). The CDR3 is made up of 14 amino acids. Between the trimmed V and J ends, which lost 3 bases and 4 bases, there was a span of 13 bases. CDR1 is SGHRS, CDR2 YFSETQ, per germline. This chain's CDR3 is CASSYDRRGETQYF. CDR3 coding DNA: TGCGCCAGCAGCTATGACAGACGCGGAGAGACCCAGTACTTC.

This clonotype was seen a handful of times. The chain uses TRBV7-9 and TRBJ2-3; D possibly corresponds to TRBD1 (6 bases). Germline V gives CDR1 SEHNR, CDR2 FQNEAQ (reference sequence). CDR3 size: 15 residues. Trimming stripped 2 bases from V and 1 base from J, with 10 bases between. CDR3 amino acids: CASSLRGTRTDTQYF. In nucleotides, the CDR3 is TGTGCCAGCAGCTTAAGGGGGACCCGCACAGATACGCAGTATTTT.

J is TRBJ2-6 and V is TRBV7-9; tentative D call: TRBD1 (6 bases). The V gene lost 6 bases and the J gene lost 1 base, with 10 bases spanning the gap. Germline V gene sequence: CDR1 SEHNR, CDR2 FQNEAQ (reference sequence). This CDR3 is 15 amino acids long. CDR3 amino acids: CASRTTGSGANVLTF. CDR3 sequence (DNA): TGTGCCAGCAGAACAACAGGGTCTGGGGCCAACGTCCTGACTTTC.

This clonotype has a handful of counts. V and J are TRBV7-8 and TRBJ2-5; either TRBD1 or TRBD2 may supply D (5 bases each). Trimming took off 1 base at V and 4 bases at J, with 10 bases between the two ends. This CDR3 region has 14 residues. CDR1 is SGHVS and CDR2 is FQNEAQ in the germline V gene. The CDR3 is CASSLVGGTETQYF. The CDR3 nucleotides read TGTGCCAGCAGCTTAGTTGGGGGTACAGAGACCCAGTACTTC.

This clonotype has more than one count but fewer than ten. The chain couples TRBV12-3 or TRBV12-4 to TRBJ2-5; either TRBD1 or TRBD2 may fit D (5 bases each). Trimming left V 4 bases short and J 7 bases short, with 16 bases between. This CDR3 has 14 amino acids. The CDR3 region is CASSSTGPTVTQYF. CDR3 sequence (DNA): TGTGCCAGCAGTTCCACGGGACCCACGGTGACCCAGTACTTC.

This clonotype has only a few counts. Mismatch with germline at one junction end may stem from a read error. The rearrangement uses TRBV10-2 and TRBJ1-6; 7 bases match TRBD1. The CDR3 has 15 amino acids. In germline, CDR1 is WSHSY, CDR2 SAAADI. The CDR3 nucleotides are TGCGCCAGCAGCCTGACAGGGAATGAGGATTCACCCCTTCACTTT. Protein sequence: CASSLTGNEDSPLHF.

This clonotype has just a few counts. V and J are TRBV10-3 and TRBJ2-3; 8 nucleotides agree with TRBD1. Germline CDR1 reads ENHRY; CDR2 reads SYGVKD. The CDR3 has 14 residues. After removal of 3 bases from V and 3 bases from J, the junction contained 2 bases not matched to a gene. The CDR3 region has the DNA TGTGCCATCAGTGATGACAGGGGAACAGATACGCAGTATTTT. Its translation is CAISDDRGTDTQYF.